The rows below give T cell receptor beta chains drawn from one sample of a study of Ad26.COV2.S vaccination and SARS-CoV-2 variants. Profiling relied on immunoSEQ multiplex PCR, and the TCRdb table lists in-frame clones only, not all of them. The sample contains a few hundred thousand clones, under 90% of which appear only once. The material sequenced was peripheral blood, taken in a trial of Ad26.COV2.S vaccine versus placebo. These receptors were taken from a person between 18 and 65 years old who received the Ad26.COV2.S COVID-19 vaccine or a placebo. Each CDR3 is given with its conserved first and last residue. Each record gives: V gene, CDR3 length, J gene, clone size, CDR3 protein. For some rows the clone size is stated as once, few or many, or as a class when expanded; others skip it.

TRBV4-1	16	TRBJ2-1	-	CASSRTSGSSYNEQFF
TRBV7-2	15	TRBJ2-3	once	CASSLLVGATDTQYF
TRBV5-1	13	TRBJ1-1	-	CASSGGSYTEAFF
TRBV5-1	16	TRBJ2-7	once	CASSTTEKGGSYEQYF
TRBV28	11	TRBJ1-3	-	CASSLGNTIYF
TRBV4-1	15	TRBJ1-6	few	CASSQDITGVSPLHF
TRBV7-2	16	TRBJ2-2	-	CASSRFKSGGTGELFF
TRBV30	16	TRBJ2-1	-	CAWSEWGKRANNEQFF
TRBV19	17	TRBJ1-4	-	CASSIRRPGAPNEKLFF
TRBV19	14	TRBJ1-2	-	CASSRRGSDYGYTF
TRBV28	14	TRBJ2-7	-	CASSFTGFSYEQYF
TRBV4-3	16	TRBJ2-3	-	CASSPQLAGNTDTQYF
TRBV19	13	TRBJ2-1	-	CASSIPSGNEQFF
TRBV5-4	14	TRBJ2-1	-	CASSPHSSYNEQFF
TRBV10-1	12	TRBJ1-2	-	CASSDTSYGYTF
TRBV6-5	15	TRBJ1-5	-	CASRQSSQGNQPQHF
TRBV11-3	14	TRBJ1-1	-	CASSLTAGNTEAFF
TRBV18	16	TRBJ1-1	-	CASSPPGRSVDTEAFF
TRBV7-2	13	TRBJ2-7	-	CASDRGGPNEQYF
TRBV12-3/TRBV12-4	12	TRBJ1-2	once	CASSPDNYGYTF
TRBV24-1	16	TRBJ2-6	once	CATSPSGTSGANVLTF
TRBV6-5	15	TRBJ2-2	-	CASRGQGYGAGELFF
TRBV6-5	16	TRBJ2-2	once	CASSSPDGANTGELFF
TRBV4-2	16	TRBJ1-4	-	CASSQGTAGVDEKLFF
TRBV19	16	TRBJ2-3	-	CASSNNYRGPTDTQYF
TRBV7-9	17	TRBJ2-1	-	CASSSGLAGFTYNEQFF
TRBV7-9	16	TRBJ2-3	-	CASSWDRRDGTDTQYF
TRBV19	15	TRBJ1-5	-	CASSKQDRLDQPQHF
TRBV19	12	TRBJ2-7	-	CASSTGGDEQYF
TRBV7-8	14	TRBJ2-7	-	CASSQYGGFYEQYF
TRBV5-6	13	TRBJ2-7	-	CASSPPSGYEQYF
TRBV6-5	15	TRBJ1-2	-	CASTLGGGPPYGYTF
TRBV21-1	15	TRBJ1-2	-	CASSPRQGQHYGYTF
TRBV27	16	TRBJ1-6	-	CASSLLGQGFNSPLHF
TRBV19	13	TRBJ1-6	-	CASSGDKGSPLHF
TRBV2	15	TRBJ1-5	-	CASSELGISNQPQHF
TRBV6-2/TRBV6-3	13	TRBJ1-1	-	CASSYGPNTEAFF
TRBV19	17	TRBJ1-2	-	CASSQLGYLATAYGYTF
TRBV6-2/TRBV6-3	19	TRBJ1-1	-	CASSYSRDRAYFMNTEAFF
TRBV19	13	TRBJ2-5	-	CASSSGARGAQYF
TRBV6-1	15	TRBJ2-1	-	CASSESLGGNNEQFF
TRBV18	14	TRBJ1-2	-	CASSPPMKGSGYTF